Shown below are 16 T cell receptor beta chains from a single sample sequenced in a study of cytomegalovirus exposure and HLA in healthy donors. Generated by immunoSEQ multiplex PCR, the TCRdb table keeps only in-frame clones and is missing some. This sample has about 98,000 clones, with roughly 87% found just once. Sample: PBMCs. The origin of the receptors is a man aged 18-30 years in good health and CMV-seropositive.

The V and J genes are TRBV6-5 and TRBJ2-7; D gene uncertain. This CDR3 region has 15 residues. Germline V gene data show CDR1 as MNHEY and CDR2 as SVGAGI. V dropped 0 bases and J dropped 1 base, with 10 bases sitting between them. This chain's CDR3 is CASSYSLAGSYEQYF. The CDR3 coding sequence is TGTGCCAGCAGTTACTCTTTAGCCGGATCCTACGAGCAGTACTTC.

The chain couples TRBV7-8 to TRBJ1-2, with no clear D. Germline CDR1 SGHVS, CDR2 FQNEAQ. V was clipped by 1 base and J by 8 bases, with 14 bases between them. This CDR3 comprises 14 residues. Here the CDR3 DNA reads TGTGCCAGCAGCTTAGACGCCGGGGTAGTAGGCTACACCTTC. It yields the protein CASSLDAGVVGYTF.

V and J are TRBV4-2 and TRBJ2-7; the D gene is possibly TRBD2 (6 bases). Germline V lookup: CDR1 LGHNA, CDR2 YNFKEQ. This CDR3 comprises 13 residues. Between the trimmed V and J ends, which lost 2 bases and 6 bases, there was a span of 11 bases. As DNA, the CDR3 is TGTGCCAGCAGCCAACCCGGGACTTTCGAGCAGTACTTC. Translation: CASSQPGTFEQYF.

V usage is TRBV4-1 and J usage is TRBJ2-3; D unresolved. The CDR3 sequence is 18 residues long. Trimming stripped 1 base from V and 6 bases from J, with 23 bases between. Germline-derived CDR1 and CDR2 are MGHRA and YSYEKL. This chain's CDR3 is CASSQGSPSAIFVDTQYF. CDR3 nucleotide sequence: TGCGCCAGCAGCCAAGGAAGTCCTAGTGCCATCTTCGTTGATACGCAGTATTTT.

The V call is TRBV7-3, the J call TRBJ2-1; 8 positions agree with TRBD2. This CDR3 region has 15 residues. Germline V gives CDR1 SGHTA, CDR2 FQGTGA. J was trimmed by 1 base and V by 3 bases; bases with no gene match: 2. Written as DNA, the CDR3 is TGTGCCAGCAGCTTCGGCGGGGGGTCCTACAATGAGCAGTTCTTC. It translates to CASSFGGGSYNEQFF.

The chain is built from TRBV5-5 and TRBJ2-7, with TRBD2 as a possible D gene (5 bases). The CDR3 length is 15 residues. CDR1 and CDR2 (germline): SGHKS, YYEKEE (reference sequence). The V end was cut by 0 bases, the J end by 3 bases, with 13 bases between. Here the CDR3 DNA reads TGTGCCAGCAGCTTGGATGGGGAGATGAGCTACGAGCAGTACTTC. Protein product: CASSLDGEMSYEQYF.

The rearrangement joins TRBV7-2 to TRBJ2-3, with 7 bases fitting TRBD2. The V gene end was trimmed by 5 bases and the J gene end by 5 bases; junction bases not matched to a gene: 7. The CDR3 is 14 amino acids. CDR1 SGHTA and CDR2 FQGNSA come from the germline V gene. As DNA, the CDR3 is TGTGCCAGCAGCCTCGGACTAGAGGTAGATACGCAGTATTTT. Its translation is CASSLGLEVDTQYF.

The J gene is TRBJ1-1, the V gene TRBV11-2; D unclear. The CDR3 has 13 amino acids. The germline V gene encodes CDR1 SGHAT and CDR2 FQNNGV. Deletions cut 0 bases from V and 1 base from J, with 3 bases between. In nucleotides, the CDR3 is TGTGCCAGCAGCTTAGATCGGAACACTGAAGCTTTCTTT. It codes for CASSLDRNTEAFF.

The rearrangement links TRBV6-1 to TRBJ2-1; 10 bases align to TRBD1. V shed 4 bases and J 2 bases; nucleotides not matched to a gene: 2. CDR3 length equals 15 residues. Germline CDR1 is MNHNS and CDR2 is SASEGT. CDR3 amino acids: CASSADRGPYNEQFF. CDR3 sequence (DNA): TGTGCCAGCAGTGCCGACAGGGGGCCCTACAATGAGCAGTTCTTC.

This clone was picked up a small number of times. This CDR3 is CASSHNYEQYF. CDR3 bases: TGTGCCAGTAGCCACAACTACGAGCAGTACTTC. This chain connects TRBV19 to TRBJ2-7; D gene uncertain. This CDR3 has 11 residues. Deletions cut 6 bases from V and 3 bases from J, with 6 bases between. CDR1 and CDR2 (germline): LNHDA, SQIVND (reference sequence).

This clone is a singleton in its sample. V is TRBV5-1 and J is TRBJ1-5, with D hard to call. Germline V gene data show CDR1 as SGHRS and CDR2 as YFSETQ. The CDR3 is made up of 14 amino acids. The ends were cut back, 2 bases at V and 0 bases at J, with 6 bases in the middle. CDR3 DNA: TGCGCCAGCAGCTTTGGAGATAGCAATCAGCCCCAGCATTTT. It encodes CASSFGDSNQPQHF.

The chain combines TRBV7-3 with TRBJ2-2; TRBD1 agrees at 8 bases. Per germline, CDR1 SGHTA and CDR2 FQGTGA. The CDR3 covers 15 residues. V shed 5 bases and J 3 bases; nucleotides not matched to a gene: 5. The CDR3 here is CASSAGQGHTGELFF. Here the CDR3 DNA reads TGTGCCAGCAGCGCCGGACAGGGTCACACCGGGGAGCTGTTTTTT.

The sample holds one count of this clone. The V gene is TRBV10-3, the J gene TRBJ1-6; TRBD1 agrees at 11 bases. V lost 6 bases, J lost 8 bases, and 12 bases stayed unmatched. Looked up from germline, CDR1 is ENHRY and CDR2 is SYGVKD. The CDR3 is 17 residues long. CDR3 in DNA: TGTGCCATCAGCGAACCGGACAGGGGGCGCGTGGATTCACCCCTCCACTTT. Residues: CAISEPDRGRVDSPLHF.

The rearrangement uses TRBV6-1 and TRBJ2-7; D call uncertain. This CDR3 is built from 14 residues. V lost 7 bases, J lost 0 bases, and 13 bases lay in between. CDR1 is MNHNS and CDR2 is SASEGT in the germline V gene. The CDR3 sequence: CASNILRSSYEQYF. The CDR3 DNA is TGTGCCAGCAATATCTTACGGAGCTCCTACGAGCAGTACTTC.

The V gene is TRBV2, the J gene TRBJ2-5, with TRBD2 matching 8 bases. Germline-derived CDR1 and CDR2 are SNHLY and FYNNEI. Germline trimming cut 7 bases from V and 5 bases from J; bases unmatched to any gene: 9. This CDR3 has 14 residues. CDR3: CASNQRGRLETQYF. CDR3 coding DNA: TGTGCCAGCAACCAGCGGGGGAGGCTGGAGACCCAGTACTTC.

This chain uses TRBV7-9 with TRBJ2-7; TRBD2 matches at 8 bases. The CDR3 runs 12 residues. Germline V gene data show CDR1 as SEHNR and CDR2 as FQNEAQ (reference sequence). J lost 2 bases, V lost 7 bases, and 1 base had no gene match. The CDR3 nucleotides are TGTGCCAGCACTAGCGGGCCCTACGAGCAGTACTTC. This sequence encodes CASTSGPYEQYF.